This T cell receptor beta chain was recorded in a study of CD8+ T cells in alopecia areata. Study at large: Twice a day, 5 to 10 mg of oral tofacitinib was administered to treated patients.

After isolation, RNA underwent reverse transcription to generate cDNA as the sequencing template. Assay: immunoSEQ multiplex PCR; the TCRdb copy retains only in-frame clones and omits some. This repertoire shows about 150,000 clones, around 50% found once; its top ten account for roughly 6.5%. The CDR3 has 17 residues. Deletions cut 1 base from V and 3 bases from J, with 14 bases between. The germline CDR1 and CDR2 sequences are SGHRS and YFSETQ. PBMC-derived CD4+ and CD8+ T cells were sorted. The sequence was obtained from a human donor with alopecia areata. The chain combines TRBV5-1 with TRBJ2-6; D not resolved. The sequencing used CD4+ T cells sorted from blood, collected at week 0. The CDR3 here is CASSLNLEPGGANVLTF. CDR3 DNA: TGCGCCAGCAGCTTGAACCTAGAGCCGGGTGGGGCCAACGTCCTGACTTTC.